Below are 3 T cell receptor beta chains sequenced from a single sample in a study of regulatory T cells in long-lasting Graves disease. This sample's time point: newly diagnosed GD, antithyroid drugs for less than 3 months. The TCR library was made from RNA that had been extracted from PBMCs in TRIzol. Arm-PCR of CDR3 regions and iRepertoire HTBI primers were used to build TCR beta libraries. TCRdb used MiXCR to reprocess the multiplex PCR reads, holding one entry per CDR3 protein. The top ten clones hold about 8.9% of a sample with approximately 540,000 distinct CDR3 sequences, approximately 12% of them seen once. The sample also formed part of further work on T cells in Graves' hyperthyroidism and ophthalmopathy.

Sequencing was performed on peripheral blood mononuclear cells (PBMCs), taken at new diagnosis, from a patient treated with antithyroid drugs. These receptors were obtained from a woman aged 30 to 39 with Graves disease.

The genes are TRBV11-2 and TRBJ2-7; tentative D call: TRBD2 (6 bases). Germline V gene data show CDR1 as SGHAT and CDR2 as FQNNGV. The V gene lost 6 bases and the J gene lost 0 bases, with 18 bases spanning the gap. The CDR3 runs 16 residues. CDR3: CASRRTGGGSSYEQYV. In nucleotides, the CDR3 is TGTGCCAGCAGGCGCACGGGCGGAGGGAGCTCCTACGAGCAGTACGTC.

Many counts were recorded for this clonotype. The V call is TRBV28, the J call TRBJ2-7; D remains unclear. This CDR3 has 17 amino acids. The germline gives CDR1 MDHEN, CDR2 SYDVKM. The V and J ends lost 3 bases and 1 base respectively, with 19 bases between them. The CDR3 reads CASSLGLASPRSYEQYF. The CDR3 DNA sequence: TGTGCCAGCAGTTTGGGCTTGGCTTCGCCGCGATCCTACGAGCAGTACTTC. The full variable domain, its missing parts supplied by reference TRBV28 and TRBJ2-7, is DVKVTQSSRYLVKRTGEKVFLECVQDMDHENMFWYRQDPGLGLRLIYFSYDVKMKEKGDIPEGYSVSREKKERFSLILESASTNQTSMYLCASSLGLASPRSYEQYFGPGTRLTVT.

To note about this clonotype: A single base separates this from a much larger clone, so it may be a read error. This sequence joins TRBV20-1 and TRBJ1-1; 7 bases agree with TRBD1. The germline V gene encodes CDR1 DFQATT and CDR2 SNEGSKA (reference sequence). The length of the CDR3 is 13 residues. CDR3 protein: CSAGGQMNTDAFF. DNA of the CDR3: TGCAGTGCTGGGGGACAGATGAACACTGATGCTTTCTTT.